The present T cell receptor (beta chain) was sequenced within a study of shared clonotypes between healthy human individuals. Trimming stripped 10 bases from V and 7 bases from J, with 8 bases between. The length of the CDR3 is 9 residues. Germline V gene sequence: CDR1 MNHEY, CDR2 SVGAGI. Across several immunoSEQ plates, the genomic DNA of each subset was split evenly. The repertoire was sequenced with immunoSEQ multiplex PCR; TCRdb's copy has only in-frame clones and lacks some. The sample shows some 2.3 million clones, 85% to 95% of them seen only once. Specimen: naive CD4+ T cells from PBMCs. Specified subset: CD45RA+ positively selected. The V call is TRBV6-5, the J call TRBJ2-7; D remains unclear. The TCR sequence derives from a young man in good health. Some clones in this sample may be carry-over from other donors' samples. The CDR3, as DNA: TGTGCCATCCGTGGGGAGCAGTACTTC. Translating it yields CAIRGEQYF.